One sample yielded the 24 T cell receptor beta chains listed below, sequenced in a study of blood T cell repertoires in COVID-19 (dated by TCRdb to 2018 to 2021). Receptor libraries were prepared by the immunoSEQ multiplex PCR assay. As stored in TCRdb, this immuneACCESS dataset retains in-frame rearrangements with V and J assigned. A fraction of the clones does not appear; measured against another copy, unresolved V genes explain less than half of the discrepancy, and the remainder lacks a known reason. The sample yields tens of thousands of clones; nearly 90% were counted once. Around 30% of the sample is taken by the ten largest. Source material: peripheral blood. Receptors originate from a man in his fifties or sixties with acute or convalescent COVID-19.

The chain carries TRBV5-1 and TRBJ2-7; TRBD1 agrees at 8 bases. There are 14 residues in the CDR3. Germline CDR1 is SGHRS and CDR2 is YFSETQ. Trimming cost V 5 bases and J 1 base; bases outside gene matches: 5. The CDR3: CASSGTGPSYEQYF. The CDR3 DNA follows: TGCGCCAGCAGTGGGACAGGTCCTTCCTACGAGCAGTACTTC.

The chain has TRBV27 and TRBJ2-1; 10 bases are a match to TRBD1. V was clipped by 5 bases and J by 7 bases; unmatched bases: 11. The length of the CDR3 is 16 residues. The germline V gene encodes CDR1 MNHEY and CDR2 SMNVEV (reference sequence). This CDR3 is CASSNLRDRGSNEQFF. The CDR3 DNA reads as TGTGCCAGCAGTAACCTCCGGGACAGGGGCTCGAATGAGCAGTTCTTC.

The chain recombines TRBV5-5 with TRBJ2-4; tentative D call: TRBD2 (5 bases). The CDR3 has 14 amino acids. V was clipped by 4 bases and J by 8 bases, with 16 bases between them. From germline, CDR1 is SGHKS and CDR2 YYEKEE (reference sequence). For the CDR3, the DNA is TGTGCCAGCAGCCCGACGATGGACTTGGACATTCAGTACTTC. It translates to CASSPTMDLDIQYF.

The chain has TRBV15 and TRBJ2-7; a possible D gene is TRBD1 (5 bases). Germline CDR1 LNHNV, CDR2 YYDKDF (reference sequence). V was trimmed by 4 bases and J by 0 bases, leaving 10 bases between them. This CDR3 is 14 amino acids long. CDR3 in amino acids: CATSIGQNSYEQYF. The CDR3 DNA is TGTGCCACCAGCATAGGACAAAACTCCTACGAGCAGTACTTC.

The gene calls are TRBV7-6 and TRBJ2-5, with 13 nucleotides matching TRBD2. Germline CDR1 and CDR2: SGHVS and FNYEAQ. Trimming cost V 5 bases and J 4 bases; bases outside gene matches: 7. There are 16 residues in the CDR3. CDR3 bases: TGTGCCAGCAGCCTCACTAGCGGGGGGGCTGGAGAGACCCAGTACTTC. Translation gives CASSLTSGGAGETQYF.

V is TRBV10-3 and J is TRBJ2-1, with D possibly TRBD2 on 5 matching bases. This CDR3 comprises 14 residues. With 6 bases removed from V and 5 bases from J, the gap between germline ends came to 14 bases. Germline V gene data show CDR1 as ENHRY and CDR2 as SYGVKD. As DNA, the CDR3 is TGTGCCATCAGACTTGCGGGCCTCAACAATGAGCAGTTCTTC. Translated: CAIRLAGLNNEQFF.

The chain combines TRBV5-5 with TRBJ2-7, with 9 nucleotides matching TRBD2. This CDR3 region has 14 residues. J gave up 7 bases and V 4 bases, and 9 bases lay outside the gene matches. Germline-derived CDR1 and CDR2 are SGHKS and YYEKEE (reference sequence). CDR3 amino acids: CASSDASGAKEQYF. CDR3 nucleotide sequence: TGTGCCAGCAGCGATGCTAGCGGGGCAAAAGAGCAGTACTTC.

The chain is built from TRBV5-4 and TRBJ2-3, with TRBD2 matching over 15 bases. After removal of 4 bases from V and 2 bases from J, the junction contained 8 bases not matched to a gene. Germline CDR1 SGHNT, CDR2 YYREEE (reference sequence). The CDR3 loop spans 18 amino acids. DNA of the CDR3: TGTGCCAGCAGCCTTGGACTAGCGGGGGGGCCGGTCACAGATACGCAGTATTTT. It specifies CASSLGLAGGPVTDTQYF.

The chain is built from TRBV5-4 and TRBJ2-1, with 7 bases lining up with TRBD2. CDR1 and CDR2 from the germline V gene are SGHNT and YYREEE (reference sequence). The CDR3 is made up of 13 amino acids. V was clipped by 0 bases and J by 7 bases; unmatched bases: 1. In DNA form, the CDR3 reads TGTGCCAGCAGCTTGGCCGGGGGGAATGAGCAGTTCTTC. Translated: CASSLAGGNEQFF.

V usage is TRBV4-2 and J usage is TRBJ2-5; D might be TRBD1 (5 bases). Germline V gives CDR1 LGHNA, CDR2 YNFKEQ. CDR3 length: 14 residues. Trimming left V 1 base short and J 4 bases short, with 10 bases between. CDR3 region: CASSQVIQGETQYF. CDR3 DNA sequence: TGTGCCAGCAGCCAAGTAATCCAGGGAGAGACCCAGTACTTC.

The chain links TRBV9 to TRBJ1-1, with D possibly matching TRBD1 (5 bases). Trimming left V 4 bases short and J 4 bases short, with 14 bases between. This CDR3 region has 14 residues. Looked up from germline, CDR1 is SGDLS and CDR2 is YYNGEE. The CDR3 protein is CASSISRVATEAFF. In nucleotides, the CDR3 is TGTGCCAGCAGCATTAGCAGGGTTGCCACTGAAGCTTTCTTT.

J is TRBJ1-1 and V is TRBV5-1; D remains ambiguous. The CDR3 has 14 residues. Germline values: CDR1 SGHRS, CDR2 YFSETQ. V gave up 0 bases and J gave up 1 base, with 7 bases separating them. The CDR3 nucleotides read TGCGCCAGCAGCTTGGGGCAGGAGAACACTGAAGCTTTCTTT. Residues: CASSLGQENTEAFF.

The chain employs TRBV7-2 and TRBJ2-1; 11 bases align to TRBD2. Germline CDR1 SGHTA, CDR2 FQGNSA. V shed 5 bases, J shed 10 bases, and the junction held 4 bases outside the gene matches. The CDR3 loop spans 13 amino acids. CDR3 residues: CASSALAGAEQFF. The CDR3 nucleotides read TGTGCCAGCAGCGCACTAGCGGGGGCCGAGCAGTTCTTC.

V gene TRBV7-9 combines with J gene TRBJ2-5; TRBD1 aligns across 8 bases. The CDR3 sequence is 14 residues long. The J segment lost 5 bases and the V segment lost 7 bases, leaving 9 bases of the junction unmatched. CDR1 and CDR2 from the germline V gene are SEHNR and FQNEAQ (reference sequence). CDR3 sequence (DNA): TGTGCCAGCAACTCACAGGGGGGAAGGGAGACCCAGTACTTC. It specifies CASNSQGGRETQYF.

J is TRBJ2-1 and V is TRBV5-1; weak D call: TRBD1 (6 bases). Germline CDR1 is SGHRS and CDR2 is YFSETQ. V lost 5 bases to trimming and J lost 2 bases, with 11 bases between them. This CDR3 spans 14 amino acids. This CDR3 reads CASSEQGTYNEQFF. The CDR3 region has the DNA TGCGCCAGCAGTGAACAGGGCACCTACAATGAGCAGTTCTTC.

In its sample, this clone was seen once. The gene calls are TRBV11-2 and TRBJ2-3; a weak D match, TRBD1 (5 bases). This CDR3 comprises 13 residues. Trimming pared 6 bases from V and 3 bases from J, leaving 10 bases between. The germline CDR1 and CDR2 sequences are SGHAT and FQNNGV. CDR3 nucleotides: TGTGCCAGCAGTAAGGGGTTAACAGATACGCAGTATTTT. As protein: CASSKGLTDTQYF.

The chain uses TRBV19 and TRBJ1-1; D uncertain. Germline CDR1 reads LNHDA; CDR2 reads SQIVND (reference sequence). The CDR3 runs 14 residues. V lost 3 bases and J 0 bases, leaving 8 bases between the germline ends. CDR3 in amino acids: CASSIASVNTEAFF. Written as DNA, the CDR3 is TGTGCCAGTAGTATTGCCTCGGTGAACACTGAAGCTTTCTTT.

This chain links TRBV6-1 with TRBJ2-5, with 12 bases lining up with TRBD2. The length of the CDR3 is 19 residues. Germline assignment: CDR1 MNHNS and CDR2 SASEGT. V lost 3 bases, J lost 3 bases, and 14 bases stayed unmatched. CDR3 region: CASSEVTSGGPRAKETQYF. The CDR3 DNA reads as TGTGCCAGCAGTGAGGTGACTAGCGGGGGCCCCCGGGCCAAAGAGACCCAGTACTTC.

The V gene is TRBV6-1, the J gene TRBJ1-4; D call uncertain. The CDR3 sequence is 10 residues long. Per germline, CDR1 MNHNS and CDR2 SASEGT. With 3 bases removed from V and 14 bases from J, the gap between germline ends came to 7 bases. The CDR3 nucleotides read TGTGCCAGCAGTGAGTATCGGCTGTTTTTT. Translated: CASSEYRLFF.

The CDR3 here is CASRSPGGSNQPQHF. The CDR3 DNA follows: TGTGCCAGCAGGTCCCCAGGAGGTAGCAATCAGCCCCAGCATTTT. This chain uses TRBV6-6 with TRBJ1-5; D is unresolved. The CDR3 is 15 residues long. Germline V gives CDR1 MNHNY, CDR2 SVGAGI (reference sequence). Trimming removed 6 bases at V and 0 bases at J, with 12 bases between.

This clone was picked up one time. One end of the junction does not line up with germline, which may come from a read error. The chain combines TRBV7-2 with TRBJ1-6, with D unresolved. Germline V gene sequence: CDR1 SGHTA, CDR2 FQGNSA. This CDR3 comprises 12 residues. Written as DNA, the CDR3 is TGTGCCAGCAGCTCCAATAATTCACCCCTCCACTTT. It codes for CASSSNNSPLHF.

This sequence joins TRBV30 and TRBJ1-2; D call uncertain. Germline CDR1 is GTSNPN and CDR2 is SVGIG (reference sequence). Between the trimmed V and J ends, which lost 1 base and 2 bases, there was a span of 17 bases. There are 16 residues in the CDR3. The CDR3 sequence: CAWSEGGRFTNYGYTF. The CDR3 nucleotides are TGTGCCTGGAGTGAGGGAGGGAGGTTTACGAACTATGGCTACACCTTC.

The J gene is TRBJ1-1, the V gene TRBV19, with TRBD1 as a possible D gene (6 bases). The CDR3 covers 14 residues. Germline CDR1 is LNHDA and CDR2 is SQIVND (reference sequence). V dropped 6 bases and J dropped 7 bases, with 18 bases sitting between them. The CDR3 bases are TGTGCCAGTAGGGTCATGTTTCAGGGGATTGAAGCTTTCTTT. Translated, it gives CASRVMFQGIEAFF.

The chain uses TRBV9 and TRBJ1-5; D is unresolved. The CDR3 runs to 14 residues. Trimming left V 2 bases short and J 6 bases short, with 12 bases between. Germline CDR1 is SGDLS and CDR2 is YYNGEE. In nucleotides, the CDR3 is TGTGCCAGCAGCGTTGATTCTACGGGTCAGCCCCAGCATTTT. Translated: CASSVDSTGQPQHF.